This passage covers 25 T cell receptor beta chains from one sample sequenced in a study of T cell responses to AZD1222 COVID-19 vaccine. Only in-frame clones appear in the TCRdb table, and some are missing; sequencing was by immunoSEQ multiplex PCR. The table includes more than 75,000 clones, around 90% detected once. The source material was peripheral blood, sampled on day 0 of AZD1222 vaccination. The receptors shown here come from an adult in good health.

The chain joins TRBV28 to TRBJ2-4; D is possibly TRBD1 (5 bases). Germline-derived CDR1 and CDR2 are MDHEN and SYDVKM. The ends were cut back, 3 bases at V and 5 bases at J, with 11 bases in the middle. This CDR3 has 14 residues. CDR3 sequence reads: CASSFQDSQNIQYF. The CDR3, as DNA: TGTGCCAGCAGTTTCCAAGACAGCCAAAACATTCAGTACTTC.

CDR3 DNA: TGTGCCAGCAGTTATACAGACGCGGCTAACTATGGCTACACCTTC. It translates to CASSYTDAANYGYTF. The chain uses TRBV28 and TRBJ1-2; D gene ambiguous. The CDR3 runs to 15 residues. Per germline, CDR1 MDHEN and CDR2 SYDVKM. The ends were cut back, 4 bases at V and 0 bases at J, with 12 bases in the middle.

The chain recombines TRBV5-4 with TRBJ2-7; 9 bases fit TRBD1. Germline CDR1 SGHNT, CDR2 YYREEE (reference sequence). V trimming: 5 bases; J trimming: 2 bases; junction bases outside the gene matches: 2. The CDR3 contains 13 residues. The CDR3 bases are TGTGCCAGCAGTTGGACAGGGGCCTACGAGCAGTACTTC. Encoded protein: CASSWTGAYEQYF.

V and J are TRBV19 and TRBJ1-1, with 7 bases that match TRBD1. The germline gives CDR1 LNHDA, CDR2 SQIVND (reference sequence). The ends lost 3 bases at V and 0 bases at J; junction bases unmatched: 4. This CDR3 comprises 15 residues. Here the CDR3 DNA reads TGTGCCAGTAGTATGGGGGACAGATTGAACACTGAAGCTTTCTTT. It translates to CASSMGDRLNTEAFF. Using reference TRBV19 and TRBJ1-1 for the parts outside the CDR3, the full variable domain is DGGITQSPKYLFRKEGQNVTLSCEQNLNHDAMYWYRQDPGQGLRLIYYSQIVNDFQKGDIAEGYSVSREKKESFPLTVTSAQKNPTAFYLCASSMGDRLNTEAFFGQGTRLTVV.

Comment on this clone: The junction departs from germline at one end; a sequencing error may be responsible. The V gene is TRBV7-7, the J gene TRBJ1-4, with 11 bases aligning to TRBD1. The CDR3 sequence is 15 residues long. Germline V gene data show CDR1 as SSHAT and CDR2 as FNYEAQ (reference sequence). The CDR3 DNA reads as TGTGCTAGCAGCTCCGGGACAGGGGGGAATGAAAAACTGTTTTTT. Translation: CASSSGTGGNEKLFF.

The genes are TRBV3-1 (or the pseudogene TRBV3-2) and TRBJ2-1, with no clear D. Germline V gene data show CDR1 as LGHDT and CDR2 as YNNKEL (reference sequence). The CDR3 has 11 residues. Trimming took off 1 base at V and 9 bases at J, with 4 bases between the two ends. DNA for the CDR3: TGTGCCAGCAGCCAAGGGAGTGAGCAGTTCTTC. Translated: CASSQGSEQFF.

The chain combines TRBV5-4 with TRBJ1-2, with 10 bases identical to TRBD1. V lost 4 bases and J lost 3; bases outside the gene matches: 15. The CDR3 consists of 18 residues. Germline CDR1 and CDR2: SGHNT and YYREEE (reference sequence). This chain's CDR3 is CASSGGARTGGVYYGYTF. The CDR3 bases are TGTGCCAGCAGCGGAGGAGCTAGGACAGGGGGGGTCTACTATGGCTACACCTTC.

The CDR3 region has the DNA TGCGCCAGCAGCTTGGTCCAGGGGGGTTCCGAGCAGTACTTC. It specifies CASSLVQGGSEQYF. The chain employs TRBV5-1 and TRBJ2-7, with D possibly TRBD1 on 7 matching bases. The V gene lost 0 bases and the J gene lost 6 bases, with 13 bases spanning the gap. The CDR3 loop spans 14 amino acids. Germline loops: CDR1 SGHRS, CDR2 YFSETQ.

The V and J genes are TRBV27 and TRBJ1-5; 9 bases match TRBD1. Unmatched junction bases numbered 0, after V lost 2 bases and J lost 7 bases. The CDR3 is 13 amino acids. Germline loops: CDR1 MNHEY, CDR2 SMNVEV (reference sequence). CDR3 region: CASSLGTGQPQHF. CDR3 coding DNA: TGTGCCAGCAGTTTAGGGACAGGGCAGCCCCAGCATTTT.

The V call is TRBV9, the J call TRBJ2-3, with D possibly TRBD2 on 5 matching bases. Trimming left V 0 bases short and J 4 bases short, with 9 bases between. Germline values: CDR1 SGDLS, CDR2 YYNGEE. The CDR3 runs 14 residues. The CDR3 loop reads CASSVAPSSDTQYF. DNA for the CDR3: TGTGCCAGCAGCGTAGCGCCTAGCTCAGATACGCAGTATTTT.

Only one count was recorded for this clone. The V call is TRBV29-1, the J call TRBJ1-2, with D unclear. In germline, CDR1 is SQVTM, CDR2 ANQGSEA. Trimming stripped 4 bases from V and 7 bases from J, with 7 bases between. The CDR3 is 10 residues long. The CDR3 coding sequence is TGCAGCGTTGTGTCAGCTGGCTACACCTTC. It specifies CSVVSAGYTF.

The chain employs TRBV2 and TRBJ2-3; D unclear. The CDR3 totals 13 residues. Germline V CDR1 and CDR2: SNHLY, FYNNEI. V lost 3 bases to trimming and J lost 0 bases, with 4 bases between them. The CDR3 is CASSDPSTDTQYF. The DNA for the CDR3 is TGTGCCAGCAGTGACCCTAGCACAGATACGCAGTATTTT.

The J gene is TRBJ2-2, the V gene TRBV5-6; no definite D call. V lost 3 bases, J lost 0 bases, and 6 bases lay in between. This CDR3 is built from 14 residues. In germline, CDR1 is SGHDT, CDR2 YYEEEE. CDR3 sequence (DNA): TGTGCCAGCAGCTGGAAACCGAACACCGGGGAGCTGTTTTTT. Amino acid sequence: CASSWKPNTGELFF.

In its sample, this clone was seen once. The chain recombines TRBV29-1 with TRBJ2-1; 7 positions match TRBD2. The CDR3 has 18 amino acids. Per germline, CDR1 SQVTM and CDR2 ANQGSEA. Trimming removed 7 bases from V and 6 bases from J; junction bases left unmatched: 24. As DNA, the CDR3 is TGCAGCGAAAACCGGGACGCAGGAGGAGCGGGAACTAGCAATGAGCAGTTCTTC. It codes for CSENRDAGGAGTSNEQFF.

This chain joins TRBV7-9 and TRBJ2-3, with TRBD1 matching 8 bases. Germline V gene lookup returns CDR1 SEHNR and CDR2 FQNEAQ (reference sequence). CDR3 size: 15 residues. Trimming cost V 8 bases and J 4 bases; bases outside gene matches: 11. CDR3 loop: CASRRSGGRADTQYF. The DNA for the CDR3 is TGTGCCAGCCGCCGATCAGGGGGCAGGGCAGATACGCAGTATTTT.

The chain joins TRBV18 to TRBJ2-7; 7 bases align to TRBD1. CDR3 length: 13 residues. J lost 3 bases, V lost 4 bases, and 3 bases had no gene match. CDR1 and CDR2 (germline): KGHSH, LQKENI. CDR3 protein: CASSLQGFYEQYF. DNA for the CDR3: TGTGCCAGCTCACTACAGGGGTTCTACGAGCAGTACTTC.

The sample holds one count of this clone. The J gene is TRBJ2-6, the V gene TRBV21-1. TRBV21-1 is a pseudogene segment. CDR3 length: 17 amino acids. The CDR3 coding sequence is TGTGCCAGCAGCGCCTGGGACCGACCTGTGGGGGCCAACGTCCTGACTTTC. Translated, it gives CASSAWDRPVGANVLTF.

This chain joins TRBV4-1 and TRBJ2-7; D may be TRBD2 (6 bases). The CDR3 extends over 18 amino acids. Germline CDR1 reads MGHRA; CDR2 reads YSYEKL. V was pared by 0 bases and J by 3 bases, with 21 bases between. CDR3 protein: CASSQEIGRGLALYEQYF. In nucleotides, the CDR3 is TGCGCCAGCAGCCAAGAAATTGGGCGGGGACTGGCCCTCTACGAGCAGTACTTC.

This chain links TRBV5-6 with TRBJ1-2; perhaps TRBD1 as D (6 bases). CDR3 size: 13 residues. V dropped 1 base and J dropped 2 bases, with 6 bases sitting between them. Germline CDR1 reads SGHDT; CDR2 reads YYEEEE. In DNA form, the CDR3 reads TGTGCCAGCAGCTTGAGGGGGAACTATGGCTACACCTTC. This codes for CASSLRGNYGYTF.

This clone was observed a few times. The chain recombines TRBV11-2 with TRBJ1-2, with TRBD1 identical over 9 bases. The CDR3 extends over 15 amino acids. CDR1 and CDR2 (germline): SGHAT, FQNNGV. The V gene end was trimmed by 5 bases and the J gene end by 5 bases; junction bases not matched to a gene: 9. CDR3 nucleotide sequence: TGTGCCAGCAGCCCTCTTAAGACAGGGGGATATGGCTACACCTTC. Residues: CASSPLKTGGYGYTF.

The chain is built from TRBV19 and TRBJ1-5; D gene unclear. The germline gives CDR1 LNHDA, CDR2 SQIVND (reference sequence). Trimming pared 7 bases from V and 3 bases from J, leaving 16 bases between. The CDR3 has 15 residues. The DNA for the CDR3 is TGTGCCAGTACCCCCACGTGGTTCCCCAATCAGCCCCAGCATTTT. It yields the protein CASTPTWFPNQPQHF.

CDR3 in DNA: TGTGCCAGCAGCCAAGATGGACAGGGTAATGAAAAACTGTTTTTT. This gives the protein CASSQDGQGNEKLFF. This chain joins TRBV4-2 and TRBJ1-4, with TRBD1 matching 8 bases. Trimming cost V 0 bases and J 4 bases; bases outside gene matches: 1. The CDR3 covers 15 residues. The V gene's germline CDR1 is LGHNA and CDR2 YNFKEQ.

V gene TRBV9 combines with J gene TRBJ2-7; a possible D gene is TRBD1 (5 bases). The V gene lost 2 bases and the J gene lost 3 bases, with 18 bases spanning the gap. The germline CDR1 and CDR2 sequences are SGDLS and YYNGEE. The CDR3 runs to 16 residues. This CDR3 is CASSVKGRAHGYEQYF. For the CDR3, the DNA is TGTGCCAGCAGCGTTAAGGGCAGGGCTCATGGCTACGAGCAGTACTTC.

CDR3 in amino acids: CASRISGVSSYEQYF. The CDR3, as DNA: TGTGCCAGCAGAATTAGCGGGGTCAGCTCCTACGAGCAGTACTTC. The chain combines TRBV6-5 with TRBJ2-7; 8 bases line up with TRBD2. V lost 6 bases to trimming and J lost 0 bases; unmatched junction nucleotides: 7. Per the germline V gene, CDR1 is MNHEY and CDR2 is SVGAGI. The CDR3 consists of 15 residues.

CDR3 sequence reads: CASSPGLATYEQYF. CDR3 DNA sequence: TGTGCCAGCAGTCCCGGACTAGCGACCTACGAGCAGTACTTC. The chain is built from TRBV28 and TRBJ2-7; TRBD2 agrees at 9 bases. The CDR3 sequence is 14 residues long. Trimming cost V 5 bases and J 2 bases; bases outside gene matches: 4. Germline CDR1 reads MDHEN; CDR2 reads SYDVKM.